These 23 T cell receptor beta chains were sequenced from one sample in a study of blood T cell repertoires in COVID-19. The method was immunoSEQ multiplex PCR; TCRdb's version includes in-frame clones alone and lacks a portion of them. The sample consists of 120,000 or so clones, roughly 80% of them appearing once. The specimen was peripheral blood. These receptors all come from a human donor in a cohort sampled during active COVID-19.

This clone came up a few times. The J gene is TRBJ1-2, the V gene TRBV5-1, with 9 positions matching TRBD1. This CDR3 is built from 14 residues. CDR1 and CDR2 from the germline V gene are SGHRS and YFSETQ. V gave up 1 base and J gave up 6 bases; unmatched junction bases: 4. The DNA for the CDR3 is TGCGCCAGCAGCTTGAAGGGACAGGGAAATGGCTACACCTTC. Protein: CASSLKGQGNGYTF.

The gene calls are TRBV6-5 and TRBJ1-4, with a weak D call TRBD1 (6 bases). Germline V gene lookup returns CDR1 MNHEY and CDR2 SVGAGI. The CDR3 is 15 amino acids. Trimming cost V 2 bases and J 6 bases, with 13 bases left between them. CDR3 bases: TGTGCCAGCAGTTACCAGGGGACGGTCGATGAAAAACTGTTTTTT. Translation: CASSYQGTVDEKLFF.

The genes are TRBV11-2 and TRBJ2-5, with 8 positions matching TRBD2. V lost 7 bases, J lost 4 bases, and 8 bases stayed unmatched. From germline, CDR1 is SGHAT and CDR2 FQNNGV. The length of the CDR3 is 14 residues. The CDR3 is CASTLAGPTETQYF. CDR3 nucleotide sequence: TGTGCCAGCACCCTAGCGGGCCCCACAGAGACCCAGTACTTC.

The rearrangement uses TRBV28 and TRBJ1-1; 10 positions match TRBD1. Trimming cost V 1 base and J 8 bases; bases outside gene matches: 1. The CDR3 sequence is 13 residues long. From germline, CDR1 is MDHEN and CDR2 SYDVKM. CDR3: CASSLSDRGEAFF. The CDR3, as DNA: TGTGCCAGCAGTTTATCGGACAGGGGGGAAGCTTTCTTT.

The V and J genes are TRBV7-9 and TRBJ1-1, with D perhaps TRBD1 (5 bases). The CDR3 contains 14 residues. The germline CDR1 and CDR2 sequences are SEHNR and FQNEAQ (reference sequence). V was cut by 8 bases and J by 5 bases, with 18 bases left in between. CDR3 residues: CASSIRRSGTEAFF. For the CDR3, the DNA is TGTGCCAGCTCCATCCGGCGGTCAGGGACTGAAGCTTTCTTT.

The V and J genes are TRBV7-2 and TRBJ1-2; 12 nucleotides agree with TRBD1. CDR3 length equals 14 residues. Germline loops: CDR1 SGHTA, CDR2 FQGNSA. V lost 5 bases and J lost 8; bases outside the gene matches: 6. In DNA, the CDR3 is TGTGCCAGCAGCCCCCGGGACAGGGGGCGAGGCTACACCTTC. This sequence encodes CASSPRDRGRGYTF.

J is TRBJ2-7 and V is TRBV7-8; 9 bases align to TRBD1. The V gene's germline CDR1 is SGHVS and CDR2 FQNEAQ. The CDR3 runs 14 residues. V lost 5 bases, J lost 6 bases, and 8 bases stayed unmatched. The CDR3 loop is CASSTGQGRGEQYF. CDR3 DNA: TGTGCCAGCAGCACGGGACAGGGAAGGGGCGAGCAGTACTTC.

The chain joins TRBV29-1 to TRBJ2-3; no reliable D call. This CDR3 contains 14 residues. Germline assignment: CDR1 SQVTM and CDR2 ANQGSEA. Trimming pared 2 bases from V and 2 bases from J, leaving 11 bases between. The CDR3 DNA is TGCAGCGTTGAATCTCCTACCCTCACAGATACGCAGTATTTT. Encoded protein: CSVESPTLTDTQYF.

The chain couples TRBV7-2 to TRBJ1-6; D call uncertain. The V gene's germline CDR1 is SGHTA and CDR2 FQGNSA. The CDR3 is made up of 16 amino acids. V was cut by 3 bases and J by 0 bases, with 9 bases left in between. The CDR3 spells CASSFLPSSYNSPLHF. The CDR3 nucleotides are TGTGCCAGCAGCTTCCTCCCGAGCTCCTATAATTCACCCCTCCACTTT.

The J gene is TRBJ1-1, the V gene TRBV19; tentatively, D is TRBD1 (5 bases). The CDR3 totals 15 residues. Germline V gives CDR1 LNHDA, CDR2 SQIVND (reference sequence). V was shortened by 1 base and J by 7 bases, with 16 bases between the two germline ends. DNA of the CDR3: TGTGCCAGTAGTATAGGGGGAGGGGTCCCACATGAAGCTTTCTTT. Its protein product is CASSIGGGVPHEAFF.

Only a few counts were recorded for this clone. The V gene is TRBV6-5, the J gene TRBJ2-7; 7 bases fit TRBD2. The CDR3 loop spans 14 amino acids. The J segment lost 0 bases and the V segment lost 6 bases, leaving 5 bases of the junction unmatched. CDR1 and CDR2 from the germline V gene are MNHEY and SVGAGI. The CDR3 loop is CASRAGDRSYEQYF. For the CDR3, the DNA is TGTGCCAGCAGGGCGGGGGATCGCTCCTACGAGCAGTACTTC.

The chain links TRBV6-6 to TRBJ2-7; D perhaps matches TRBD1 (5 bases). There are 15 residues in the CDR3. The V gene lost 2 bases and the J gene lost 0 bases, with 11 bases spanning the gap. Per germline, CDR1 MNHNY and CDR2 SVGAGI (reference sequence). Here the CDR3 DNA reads TGTGCCAGCAGTTACCAGGGTGGTGGCTCCTACGAGCAGTACTTC. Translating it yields CASSYQGGGSYEQYF.

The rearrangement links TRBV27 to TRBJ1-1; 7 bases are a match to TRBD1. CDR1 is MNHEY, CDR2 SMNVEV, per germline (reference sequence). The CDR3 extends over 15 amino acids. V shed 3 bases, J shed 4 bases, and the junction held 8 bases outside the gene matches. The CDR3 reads CASSFEGALGTEAFF. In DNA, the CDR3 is TGTGCCAGCAGTTTCGAGGGGGCGCTGGGCACTGAAGCTTTCTTT.

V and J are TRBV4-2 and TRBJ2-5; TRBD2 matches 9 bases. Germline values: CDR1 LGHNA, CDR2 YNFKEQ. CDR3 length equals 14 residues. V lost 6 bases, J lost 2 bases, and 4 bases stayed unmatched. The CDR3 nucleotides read TGTGCCAGCAGTCGGCTAGCGGGGCAAGAGACCCAGTACTTC. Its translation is CASSRLAGQETQYF.

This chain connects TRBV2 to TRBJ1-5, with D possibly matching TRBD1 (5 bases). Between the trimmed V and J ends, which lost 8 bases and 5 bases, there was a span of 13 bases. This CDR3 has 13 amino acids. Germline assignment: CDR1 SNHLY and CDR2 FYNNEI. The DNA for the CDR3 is TGTGCCAGCTCTCAGGGCAATTATCAGCCCCAGCATTTT. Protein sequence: CASSQGNYQPQHF.

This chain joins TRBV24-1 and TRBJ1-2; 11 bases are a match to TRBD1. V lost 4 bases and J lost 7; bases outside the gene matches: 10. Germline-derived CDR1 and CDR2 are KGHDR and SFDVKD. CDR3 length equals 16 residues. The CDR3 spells CATSEADGTGGTGYTF. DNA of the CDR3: TGTGCCACCAGTGAGGCAGATGGGACAGGGGGGACTGGCTACACCTTC.

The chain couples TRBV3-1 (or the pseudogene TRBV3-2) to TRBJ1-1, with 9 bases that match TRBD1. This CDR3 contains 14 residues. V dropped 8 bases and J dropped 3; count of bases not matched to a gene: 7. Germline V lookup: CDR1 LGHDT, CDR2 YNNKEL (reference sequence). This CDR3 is CASGSGQGHTEAFF. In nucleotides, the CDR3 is TGTGCCAGCGGTTCGGGACAGGGCCACACTGAAGCTTTCTTT.

The CDR3 nucleotides are TGTGCCAGCAGCCAACCCGGGACAGGGGGCAGGGAGACCCAGTACTTC. It specifies CASSQPGTGGRETQYF. The chain is built from TRBV7-9 and TRBJ2-5, with 12 bases aligning to TRBD1. V lost 5 bases and J lost 5; bases outside the gene matches: 9. Germline-derived CDR1 and CDR2 are SEHNR and FQNEAQ (reference sequence). This CDR3 contains 16 residues.

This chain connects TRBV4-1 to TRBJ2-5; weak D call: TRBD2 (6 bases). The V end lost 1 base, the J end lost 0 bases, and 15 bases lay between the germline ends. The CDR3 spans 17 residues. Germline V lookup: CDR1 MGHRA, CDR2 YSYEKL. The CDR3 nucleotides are TGCGCCAGCAGCCAAGTTGGGGGGACTGCCTACCAAGAGACCCAGTACTTC. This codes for CASSQVGGTAYQETQYF.

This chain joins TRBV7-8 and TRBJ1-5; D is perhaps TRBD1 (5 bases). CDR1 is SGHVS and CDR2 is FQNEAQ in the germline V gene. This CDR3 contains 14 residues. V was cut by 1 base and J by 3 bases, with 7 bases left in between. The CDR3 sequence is CASSLGQNNQPQHF. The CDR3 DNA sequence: TGTGCCAGCAGCTTAGGACAGAACAATCAGCCCCAGCATTTT.

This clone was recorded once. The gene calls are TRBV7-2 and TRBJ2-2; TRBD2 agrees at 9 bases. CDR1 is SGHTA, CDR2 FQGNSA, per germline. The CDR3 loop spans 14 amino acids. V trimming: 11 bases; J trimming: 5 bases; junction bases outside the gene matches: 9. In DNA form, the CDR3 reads TGTGCCGGTAGGCTAGCGGGACGAACCGGGGAGCTGTTTTTT. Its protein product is CAGRLAGRTGELFF. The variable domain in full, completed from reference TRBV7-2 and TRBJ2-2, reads GAGVSQSPSNKVTEKGKDVELRCDPISGHTALYWYRQSLGQGLEFLIYFQGNSAPDKSGLPSDRFSAERTGGSVSTLTIQRTQQEDSAVYLCAGRLAGRTGELFFGEGSRLTVL.

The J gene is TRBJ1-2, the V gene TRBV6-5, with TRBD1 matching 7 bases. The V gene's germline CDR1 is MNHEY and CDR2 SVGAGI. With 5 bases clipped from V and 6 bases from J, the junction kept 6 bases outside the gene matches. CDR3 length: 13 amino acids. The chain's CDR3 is CASSRDRADGYTF. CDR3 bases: TGTGCCAGCAGTCGCGACAGGGCTGATGGCTACACCTTC.

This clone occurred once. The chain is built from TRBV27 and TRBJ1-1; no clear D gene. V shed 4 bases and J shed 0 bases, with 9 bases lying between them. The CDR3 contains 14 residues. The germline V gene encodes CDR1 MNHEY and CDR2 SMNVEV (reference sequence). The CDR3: CASSSGWMNTEAFF. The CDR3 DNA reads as TGTGCCAGCAGTTCGGGGTGGATGAACACTGAAGCTTTCTTT.